This TCR beta chain was obtained from a study of blood T cells in healthy people across ages. Overall study results and limits: Observed TCR beta diversity per million T cells went down as age went up. This fall followed a roughly linear course with age.

As regards this clonotype: Its cognate antigen is unknown.

It was with a sample-barcoded 5' primer and a J-beta primer mix that a second PCR of about 6 to 11 cycles was run. Per-sample output comprised a minimum of 3 million paired-end reads containing CDR3. TCRdb passed the 5' RACE reads through MiXCR, listing each CDR3 protein once. Of more than 600,000 distinct CDR3 sequences listed, roughly 25% are singletons. This CDR3 is 14 amino acids long. V was clipped by 2 bases and J by 6 bases, with 13 bases between them. Germline CDR1 is SNHLY and CDR2 is FYNNEI. These same data were also listed under a study on T cells of mothers and their children. That study reports: Thymic selection molds TCR recombination products alike in related and unrelated pairs. Nobody spotted any persistent microchimeric T cell clones.

The rearrangement joins TRBV2 to TRBJ1-1; tentative D call: TRBD1 (5 bases). The sample comprised blood. This receptor was identified in a boy aged 10-17 years in good health. Here the CDR3 DNA reads TGTGCCAGCAGTGAATCAACCGGCAGGGCTGAAGCTTTCTTT. Translation gives CASSESTGRAEAFF.